A selection of T cell receptor beta chains follows, all from one sample in a study of blood T cell repertoires in COVID-19. Clones were sequenced by immunoSEQ multiplex PCR, and TCRdb holds only the in-frame ones, with some missing. Among about 270,000 clones listed, more than 75% were seen once. Sequencing was carried out using PBMCs or T cells enriched from blood (not recorded which). The receptors shown here come from a woman under 30 who had recovered from COVID-19. Each CDR3 is given with its conserved first and last residue. The D gene is left open where the match is weak. Only part of the rows carry a size: once, few, many, or a class if the clone is expanded.

size: -
D: -
J: TRBJ2-1
V: TRBV9
CDR3: CASSVASGTPAYNEQFF
DNA: TGTGCCAGCAGCGTAGCTTCAGGGACTCCCGCCTACAATGAGCAGTTCTTC

size: -
D: -
J: TRBJ2-5
V: TRBV18
CDR3: CASSPVRGEETQYF
DNA: TGTGCCAGCTCACCAGTCCGCGGGGAAGAGACCCAGTACTTC

size: once
D: TRBD1
J: TRBJ2-7
V: TRBV11-3
CDR3: CASSLWTGPMGGQYF
DNA: TGTGCCAGCAGCTTGTGGACAGGGCCGATGGGGGGGCAGTACTTC

size: -
D: -
J: TRBJ1-4
V: TRBV5-4
CDR3: CASSPGPGRDDEKLFF
DNA: TGTGCCAGCAGCCCCGGCCCCGGGAGGGATGATGAAAAACTGTTTTTT

size: -
D: TRBD1
J: TRBJ1-3
V: TRBV10-3
CDR3: CATDRGKERTGNTIYF
DNA: TGTGCCACGGACAGGGGTAAGGAAAGGACTGGAAACACCATATATTTT

size: -
D: TRBD1
J: TRBJ2-2
V: TRBV28
CDR3: CASSLRQGATGELFF
DNA: TGTGCCAGCAGTTTACGACAGGGGGCCACCGGGGAGCTGTTTTTT

size: once
D: -
J: TRBJ1-1
V: TRBV12-5
CDR3: CASGPPFEAFF
DNA: TGTGCTAGTGGTCCCCCGTTTGAAGCTTTCTTT

size: -
D: -
J: TRBJ2-3
V: TRBV12-5
CDR3: CASGVAVTDTQYF
DNA: TGTGCTAGTGGGGTAGCGGTCACAGATACGCAGTATTTT

size: once
D: TRBD1
J: TRBJ1-5
V: TRBV10-1
CDR3: CASSGPRDRGNQPQHF
DNA: TGCGCCAGCAGTGGGCCCCGGGACAGGGGCAATCAGCCCCAGCATTTT

size: -
D: -
J: TRBJ2-1
V: TRBV18
CDR3: CASSPWRGRSNEQFF
DNA: TGTGCCAGCTCACCATGGCGGGGGCGATCAAATGAGCAGTTCTTC

size: -
D: -
J: TRBJ2-7
V: TRBV5-5
CDR3: CASSLYGGQSSYEQYF
DNA: TGTGCCAGCAGCTTGTACGGCGGGCAAAGCTCCTACGAGCAGTACTTC

size: few
D: -
J: TRBJ1-1
V: TRBV11-1
CDR3: CASSSQKNTEAFF
DNA: TGTGCCAGCAGCTCTCAGAAGAACACTGAAGCTTTCTTT

size: few
D: TRBD1
J: TRBJ1-3
V: TRBV7-2
CDR3: CASSLWDSSGNTIYF
DNA: TGTGCCAGCAGCTTATGGGACAGCTCTGGAAACACCATATATTTT

size: -
D: TRBD1
J: TRBJ2-2
V: TRBV4-1
CDR3: CASSRLTGAGGELFF
DNA: TGCGCCAGCAGCCGATTAACAGGGGCTGGCGGGGAGCTGTTTTTT

size: few
D: -
J: TRBJ2-7
V: TRBV5-8
CDR3: CASSLRGYTYEQYF
DNA: TGTGCCAGCAGCTTGCGAGGGTACACCTACGAGCAGTACTTC

size: -
D: -
J: TRBJ1-2
V: TRBV6-1
CDR3: CASSDGTNYGYTF
DNA: TGTGCCAGCAGTGATGGGACAAACTATGGCTACACCTTC

size: -
D: TRBD1
J: TRBJ1-5
V: TRBV18
CDR3: CASSSGQGRQPQHF
DNA: TGTGCCAGCTCGTCGGGACAGGGAAGGCAGCCCCAGCATTTT

size: once
D: -
J: TRBJ2-5
V: TRBV9
CDR3: CASSVELRLLAAQYF
DNA: TGTGCCAGCAGCGTAGAGTTGCGACTCCTCGCGGCCCAGTACTTC

size: -
D: -
J: TRBJ2-4
V: TRBV29-1
CDR3: CSVAPSGAKNIQYF
DNA: TGCAGCGTTGCCCCATCCGGGGCCAAAAACATTCAGTACTTC

size: -
D: TRBD1
J: TRBJ1-2
V: TRBV7-8
CDR3: CASSSGQAMIGYTF
DNA: TGTGCCAGCAGCTCAGGACAGGCCATGATTGGCTACACCTTC

size: once
D: -
J: TRBJ1-5
V: TRBV7-3
CDR3: CASRNDRGGTGQPQHF
DNA: TGTGCCAGCAGGAACGATCGGGGAGGGACTGGTCAGCCCCAGCATTTT

size: -
D: TRBD2
J: TRBJ2-2
V: TRBV27
CDR3: CASRPLWDYLNTGELFF
DNA: TGTGCCAGCCGCCCCCTTTGGGACTACCTAAACACCGGGGAGCTGTTTTTT

size: -
D: TRBD1
J: TRBJ2-2
V: TRBV5-1
CDR3: CASSFGTAYTGELFF
DNA: TGCGCCAGCAGCTTCGGGACAGCTTACACCGGGGAGCTGTTTTTT

size: -
D: -
J: TRBJ2-2
V: TRBV30
CDR3: CAWSSGSSSGAGELFF
DNA: TGTGCCTGGAGTTCAGGGTCTAGTTCTGGCGCCGGGGAGCTGTTTTTT

size: -
D: TRBD1
J: TRBJ2-5
V: TRBV28
CDR3: CASSNRDRETQYF
DNA: TGTGCCAGCAGTAACCGGGACAGGGAGACCCAGTACTTC

size: -
D: -
J: TRBJ1-4
V: TRBV5-1
CDR3: CATSTSGEHEKLFF
DNA: TGCGCCACCTCGACCTCAGGGGAACACGAAAAACTGTTTTTT

size: -
D: -
J: TRBJ2-5
V: TRBV6-5
CDR3: CASDREVRETQYF
DNA: TGTGCCAGTGACAGGGAGGTTAGGGAGACCCAGTACTTC

size: -
D: -
J: TRBJ1-4
V: TRBV28
CDR3: CASSLHADRNEKLFF
DNA: TGTGCCAGCAGTTTGCACGCTGACAGGAATGAAAAACTGTTTTTT

size: -
D: TRBD1
J: TRBJ1-2
V: TRBV27
CDR3: CASSWGTGADGYTF
DNA: TGTGCCAGCAGTTGGGGGACAGGAGCCGACGGCTACACCTTC

size: once
D: TRBD1
J: TRBJ2-7
V: TRBV28
CDR3: CASSSLGQVREEQYF
DNA: TGTGCCAGCAGTTCATTGGGACAGGTAAGAGAGGAGCAGTACTTC

size: -
D: -
J: TRBJ1-1
V: TRBV28
CDR3: CASSLSGVNTEAFF
DNA: TGTGCCAGCAGTTTATCAGGGGTGAACACTGAAGCTTTCTTT

size: -
D: -
J: TRBJ2-6
V: TRBV30
CDR3: CAWSVPGQAGANVLTF
DNA: TGTGCCTGGAGTGTACCAGGGCAGGCTGGGGCCAACGTCCTGACTTTC

size: -
D: -
J: TRBJ2-1
V: TRBV3-1/TRBV3-2
CDR3: CASSQRWSGSYNEQFF
DNA: TGTGCCAGCAGCCAGCGGTGGAGTGGGTCCTACAATGAGCAGTTCTTC

size: -
D: -
J: TRBJ2-2
V: TRBV5-1
CDR3: CASSLPQRGGATGELFF
DNA: TGCGCCAGCAGCTTACCTCAGAGGGGGGGAGCCACCGGGGAGCTGTTTTTT

size: -
D: TRBD1
J: TRBJ2-1
V: TRBV10-3
CDR3: CAIGTQQTGNHNEQFF
DNA: TGTGCCATCGGGACGCAGCAGACAGGGAATCACAATGAGCAGTTCTTC

size: once
D: -
J: TRBJ1-1
V: TRBV11-3
CDR3: CASSLQGMNTEAFF
DNA: TGTGCCAGCAGCCTACAGGGAATGAACACTGAAGCTTTCTTT

size: -
D: -
J: TRBJ1-1
V: TRBV6-5
CDR3: CATTDRNTEAFF
DNA: TGTGCCACTACGGACAGGAACACTGAAGCTTTCTTT

size: few
D: -
J: TRBJ2-7
V: TRBV11-1
CDR3: CASSDTYEQYF
DNA: TGTGCCAGCAGCGACACCTACGAGCAGTACTTC

size: once
D: TRBD1
J: TRBJ1-5
V: TRBV19
CDR3: CASSTRDRGLNQPQHF
DNA: TGTGCCAGTAGTACGAGGGACAGGGGGTTGAATCAGCCCCAGCATTTT